This paragraph reports one T cell receptor (beta chain). The sample originates from a study of shared clonotypes between healthy human individuals. Sequencing used immunoSEQ multiplex PCR; TCRdb keeps in-frame clones, though not all of them. The sample includes a few million clones, approximately 95% of them seen just once. The CDR3 runs to 12 residues. Per germline, CDR1 SNHLY and CDR2 FYNNEI. The V end was cut by 8 bases, the J end by 5 bases, with 12 bases between. This TCR was recovered from a man aged 18 to 35 in good health. Some clones in this sample may be carry-over from other donors' samples. The specimen sequenced was naive CD4+ T cells from PBMCs. Stated subset: CD45RA+ positively selected. V gene TRBV2 combines with J gene TRBJ2-5, with no clear D. CDR3: CASVSVGETQYF. The CDR3 nucleotides are TGTGCCAGCGTCTCGGTGGGCGAGACCCAGTACTTC.